The rows below give T cell receptor beta chains drawn from one sample of a study of blood T cell repertoires in COVID-19. TCRdb keeps only in-frame clones here, not all; method: immunoSEQ multiplex PCR. The table has about 310,000 clones, over 75% seen once. Material: PBMCs or T cells enriched from blood (not recorded which). All receptors derive from a woman aged 35 to 49 who had recovered from COVID-19. The CDR3 runs from the conserved cysteine through the conserved F or W. A D gene is named only where the DNA matches it firmly. Part of the rows lack a size; the others show once, few, many or a class for expanded clones.

CASRTDRLEIYEQYF	TGTGCCAGCAGAACGGACAGGCTTGAGATCTACGAGCAGTACTTC	.	TRBV6-5	TRBJ2-7	TRBD1
CASTYSGQTNTEAFF	TGTGCCAGCACCTACTCGGGACAGACGAACACTGAAGCTTTCTTT	.	TRBV6-5	TRBJ1-1	TRBD1
CASSPEWGPNEKLFF	TGTGCCAGCTCACCAGAGTGGGGCCCTAATGAAAAACTGTTTTTT	.	TRBV18	TRBJ1-4	.
CASSPSLAGGLHTQYF	TGTGCCAGCAGCCCCAGTCTAGCGGGGGGCCTACATACGCAGTATTTT	.	TRBV9	TRBJ2-3	TRBD2
CASSPTLGGFTDTQYF	TGTGCCAGCAGCCCCACCCTGGGCGGGTTCACAGATACGCAGTATTTT	.	TRBV3-1/TRBV3-2	TRBJ2-3	.
CASSLYAGKNSYEQYF	TGTGCCAGCAGCTTATACGCGGGTAAAAACTCCTACGAGCAGTACTTC	.	TRBV7-6	TRBJ2-7	.
CASSLARNEQYF	TGTGCCAGCAGCTTAGCGCGGAACGAGCAGTACTTC	.	TRBV7-9	TRBJ2-7	.
CASSYSSAGGNTEAFF	TGTGCCAGCAGTTACTCCTCGGCCGGAGGGAACACTGAAGCTTTCTTT	.	TRBV6-5	TRBJ1-1	.
CASSLAGTSGTEAFF	TGTGCCAGCAGCTTAGCCGGGACAAGTGGCACTGAAGCTTTCTTT	once	TRBV11-3	TRBJ1-1	.
CASSSAGQAGGEKLFF	TGTGCCAGCAGTTCCGCGGGACAGGCCGGGGGGGAAAAACTGTTTTTT	.	TRBV27	TRBJ1-4	TRBD1
CASSLWDSSSYEQYF	TGTGCCAGCAGCTTATGGGACTCAAGCTCCTACGAGCAGTACTTC	.	TRBV7-2	TRBJ2-7	.
CASSPGQLAKNIQYF	TGTGCCAGCTCACCTGGACAGCTAGCCAAAAACATTCAGTACTTC	once	TRBV18	TRBJ2-4	.
CATSSNQGGNTIYF	TGTGCCACCAGCAGTAACCAGGGAGGAAACACCATATATTTT	.	TRBV15	TRBJ1-3	.
CASSRQGSTYNEQFF	TGTGCCAGTAGCCGACAGGGTAGCACCTACAATGAGCAGTTCTTC	few	TRBV19	TRBJ2-1	TRBD1
CASSRTDRAEAFF	TGTGCCAGCAGTCGTACGGACAGGGCTGAAGCTTTCTTT	.	TRBV12-3/TRBV12-4	TRBJ1-1	TRBD1
CASSAQGPHQPQHF	TGTGCCAGCAGTGCCCAGGGGCCTCATCAGCCCCAGCATTTT	many	TRBV27	TRBJ1-5	.
CASSFMTSTDTQYF	TGTGCCAGCAGTTTTATGACTAGCACAGATACGCAGTATTTT	.	TRBV27	TRBJ2-3	.
CASSQSGQASYEQYF	TGTGCCAGCAGCCAGAGTGGACAGGCGTCCTACGAGCAGTACTTC	.	TRBV7-6	TRBJ2-7	TRBD1
CASSAFNEQFF	TGTGCCAGCAGCGCGTTTAATGAGCAGTTCTTC	.	TRBV9	TRBJ2-1	.
CASGLVPQDEQYF	TGTGCTAGTGGTTTGGTGCCCCAGGACGAGCAGTACTTC	.	TRBV12-5	TRBJ2-7	.
CASSQDRVNSPLHF	TGCGCCAGCAGCCAAGATCGGGTTAATTCACCCCTCCACTTT	.	TRBV4-1	TRBJ1-6	.
CASSEGGEGAYPYEQYF	TGTGCCAGCAGTGAAGGGGGCGAGGGGGCCTACCCCTACGAGCAGTACTTC	.	TRBV6-1	TRBJ2-7	TRBD1
CASSQDLGGNSPLHF	TGTGCCAGCAGCCAAGATCTCGGGGGAAATTCACCCCTCCACTTT	.	TRBV14	TRBJ1-6	.
CAWSGGPDTQYF	TGTGCCTGGAGTGGGGGCCCAGATACGCAGTATTTT	.	TRBV30	TRBJ2-3	.
CSVWIGAPDTQYF	TGCAGCGTTTGGATAGGGGCCCCAGATACGCAGTATTTT	.	TRBV29-1	TRBJ2-3	.
CASSPRQGTWDNEQFF	TGTGCCAGCTCACCCCGACAGGGTACGTGGGACAATGAGCAGTTCTTC	.	TRBV18	TRBJ2-1	TRBD1
CASGTGDNQPQHF	TGTGCCAGTGGGACAGGGGATAATCAGCCCCAGCATTTT	.	TRBV27	TRBJ1-5	TRBD1
CASSEGQAHNYGYTF	TGTGCCAGCAGTGAAGGGCAGGCCCACAACTATGGCTACACCTTC	.	TRBV6-1	TRBJ1-2	.
CAIRDRGGADTQYF	TGTGCCATCAGAGACAGGGGGGGCGCAGATACGCAGTATTTT	.	TRBV10-3	TRBJ2-3	TRBD1
CASRGGQRETQYF	TGTGCCAGCAGGGGGGGGCAGCGGGAGACCCAGTACTTC	.	TRBV5-4	TRBJ2-5	.
CASSGGGLGETQYF	TGCGCCAGCAGTGGCGGGGGACTAGGGGAGACCCAGTACTTC	.	TRBV10-1	TRBJ2-5	TRBD2
CASQEGRGEQYF	TGTGCCAGCCAGGAGGGAAGGGGCGAGCAGTACTTC	.	TRBV6-4	TRBJ2-7	.
CASSITLGELFF	TGTGCCAGCAGCATTACCCTAGGGGAGCTGTTTTTT	.	TRBV11-2	TRBJ2-2	.
CASTSRTSDVAGGGNEQFF	TGTGCCAGCACCTCTCGGACATCCGATGTAGCGGGGGGGGGCAATGAGCAGTTCTTC	.	TRBV5-4	TRBJ2-1	TRBD2
CASSPTGNTEAFF	TGTGCCAGCAGTCCTACAGGGAACACTGAAGCTTTCTTT	.	TRBV12-3/TRBV12-4	TRBJ1-1	.
CAWSPGQGLYEQYF	TGTGCCTGGAGTCCGGGACAGGGGCTCTACGAGCAGTACTTC	.	TRBV30	TRBJ2-7	TRBD1
CASSGSGGDPGAQYF	TGTGCCAGCAGCGGCAGCGGGGGGGACCCCGGAGCGCAGTATTTT	.	TRBV9	TRBJ2-3	TRBD2
CASSLQGSSPLHF	TGTGCCAGCAGCTTGCAGGGATCTTCACCCCTCCACTTT	.	TRBV5-4	TRBJ1-6	.
CASSPIDRGSETEAFF	TGTGCCAGCAGTCCGATAGACAGGGGGTCGGAAACTGAAGCTTTCTTT	.	TRBV27	TRBJ1-1	TRBD1
CAWSVRNEQFF	TGTGCCTGGAGTGTGAGGAATGAGCAGTTCTTC	.	TRBV30	TRBJ2-1	.
CASSVFIDTGELFF	TGTGCCAGCAGCGTATTTATTGACACCGGGGAGCTGTTTTTT	.	TRBV9	TRBJ2-2	.
CASSQGRGPNYGYTF	TGTGCCAGCAGCCAAGGCAGAGGCCCTAACTATGGCTACACCTTC	.	TRBV3-1/TRBV3-2	TRBJ1-2	.
CASSSLAGGYEQYF	TGTGCCAGCAGCTCCCTGGCGGGAGGCTACGAGCAGTACTTC	.	TRBV7-8	TRBJ2-7	TRBD2
CATSVRGQGTDTQYF	TGTGCCACCAGTGTTCGCGGACAGGGCACAGATACGCAGTATTTT	.	TRBV24-1	TRBJ2-3	TRBD1